This T cell receptor beta chain emerged from a study of neurological immune-mediated disorders. On the study more broadly: The roughly 35 patients with multiple sclerosis comprised about 30 relapsing-remitting cases and 3 secondary progressive cases. Overall study findings and caveats: Healthy controls had more TCR clonal expansion than multiple sclerosis, which showed the least, whereas HTLV-1-associated myelopathy showed the most. Among expanded clones, no CDR3 amino acid sequences were shared across subjects, a pattern suggesting private repertoires in all groups.

This clonotype has ten or more counts. No antigen is known for it. The cDNA was produced through 5'RACE with 10-nucleotide random UMIs. TCRdb reprocessed the 5' RACE reads with MiXCR, giving one entry per CDR3 protein. The table includes tens of thousands of distinct CDR3 sequences, over 2% detected once. The receptor comes from a man aged 45 to 65 with multiple sclerosis. The sequenced sample consisted of PBMCs.

In nucleotides, the CDR3 is TGTGCCAGCAGCTTAGAGGGGGGTGTCGGAGAACTGTTTTTT. Amino acid sequence: CASSLEGGVGELFF. The chain carries TRBV7-8 and TRBJ1-4; a possible D gene is TRBD1 (6 bases). With 1 base removed from V and 12 bases from J, the gap between germline ends came to 15 bases. Germline V gene sequence: CDR1 SGHVS, CDR2 FQNEAQ. This CDR3 comprises 14 residues.